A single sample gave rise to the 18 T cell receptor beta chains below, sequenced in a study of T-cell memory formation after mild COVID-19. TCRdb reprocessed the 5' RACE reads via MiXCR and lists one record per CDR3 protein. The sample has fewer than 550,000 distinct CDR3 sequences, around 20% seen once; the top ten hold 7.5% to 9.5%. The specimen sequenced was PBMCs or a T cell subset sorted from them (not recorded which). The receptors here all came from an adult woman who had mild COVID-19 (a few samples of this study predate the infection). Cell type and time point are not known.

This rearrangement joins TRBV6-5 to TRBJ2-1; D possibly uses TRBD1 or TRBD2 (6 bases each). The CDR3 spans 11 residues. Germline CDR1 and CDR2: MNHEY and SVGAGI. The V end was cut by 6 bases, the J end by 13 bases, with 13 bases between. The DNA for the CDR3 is TGTGCCAGCAGCCCCGGGGGCAAACAGTTCTTC. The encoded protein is CASSPGGKQFF.

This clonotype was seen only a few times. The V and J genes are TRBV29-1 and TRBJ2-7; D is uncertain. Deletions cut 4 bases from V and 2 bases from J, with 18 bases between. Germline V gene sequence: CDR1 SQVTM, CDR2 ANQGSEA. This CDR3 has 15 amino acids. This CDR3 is CSVAELGPSAYEQYF. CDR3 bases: TGCAGCGTTGCAGAATTAGGACCGTCCGCCTACGAGCAGTACTTC.

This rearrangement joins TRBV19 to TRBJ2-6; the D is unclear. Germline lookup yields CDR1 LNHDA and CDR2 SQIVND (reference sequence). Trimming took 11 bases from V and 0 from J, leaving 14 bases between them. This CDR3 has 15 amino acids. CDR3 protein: CAGPGSISGANVLTF. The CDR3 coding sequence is TGTGCCGGTCCCGGATCCATCTCTGGGGCCAACGTCCTGACTTTC.

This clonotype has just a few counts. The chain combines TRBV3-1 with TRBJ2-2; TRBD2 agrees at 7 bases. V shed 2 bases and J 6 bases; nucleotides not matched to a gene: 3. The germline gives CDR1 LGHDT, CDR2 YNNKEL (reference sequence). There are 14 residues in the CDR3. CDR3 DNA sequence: TGTGCCAGCAGCCAACGACTAGCCGCCGGGGAGCTGTTTTTT. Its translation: CASSQRLAAGELFF.

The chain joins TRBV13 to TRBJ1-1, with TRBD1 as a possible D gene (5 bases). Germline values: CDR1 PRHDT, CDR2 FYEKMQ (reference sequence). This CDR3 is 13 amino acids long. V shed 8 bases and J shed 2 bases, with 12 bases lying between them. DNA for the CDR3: TGTGCCAGCGCCTGGGGGGGAAACACTGAAGCTTTCTTT. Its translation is CASAWGGNTEAFF.

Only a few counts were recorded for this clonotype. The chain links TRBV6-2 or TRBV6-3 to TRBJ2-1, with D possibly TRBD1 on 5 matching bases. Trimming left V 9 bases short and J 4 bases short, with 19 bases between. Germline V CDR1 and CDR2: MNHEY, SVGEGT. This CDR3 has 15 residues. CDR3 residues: CASLSSRQSYNEQFF. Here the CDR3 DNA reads TGTGCCAGTCTCTCGTCACGACAGTCTTACAATGAGCAGTTCTTC.

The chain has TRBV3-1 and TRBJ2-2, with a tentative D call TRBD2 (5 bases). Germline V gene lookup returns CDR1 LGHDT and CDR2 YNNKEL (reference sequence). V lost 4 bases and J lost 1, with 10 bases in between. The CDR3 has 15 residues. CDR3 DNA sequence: TGTGCCAGCAGCCGGACGGAGGAGAACACCGGGGAGCTGTTTTTT. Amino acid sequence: CASSRTEENTGELFF.

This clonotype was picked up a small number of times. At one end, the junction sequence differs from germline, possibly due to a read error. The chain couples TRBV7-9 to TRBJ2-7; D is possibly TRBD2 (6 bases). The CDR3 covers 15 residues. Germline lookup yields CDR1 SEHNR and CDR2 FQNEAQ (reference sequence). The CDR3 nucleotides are TGTGCCATCAGCCAACCCTCGGGAGCGCGCTACGAGCAGTACTTC. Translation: CAISQPSGARYEQYF. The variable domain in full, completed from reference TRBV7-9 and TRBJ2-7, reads DTGVSQNPRHKITKRGQNVTFRCDPISEHNRLYWYRQTLGQGPEFLTYFQNEAQLEKSRLLSDRFSAERPKGSFSTLEIQRTEQGDSAMYLCAISQPSGARYEQYFGPGTRLTVT.

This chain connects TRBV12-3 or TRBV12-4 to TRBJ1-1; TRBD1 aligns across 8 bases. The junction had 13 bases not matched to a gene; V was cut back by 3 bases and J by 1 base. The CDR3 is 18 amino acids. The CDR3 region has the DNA TGTGCCAGCAGTTTCTCAGGGGGCCGGGGTCGGGGGAACACTGAAGCTTTCTTT. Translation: CASSFSGGRGRGNTEAFF.

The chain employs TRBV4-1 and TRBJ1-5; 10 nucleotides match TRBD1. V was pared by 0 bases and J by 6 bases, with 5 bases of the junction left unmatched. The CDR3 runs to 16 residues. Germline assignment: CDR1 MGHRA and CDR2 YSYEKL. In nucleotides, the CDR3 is TGCGCCAGCAGCCAAGATTATGGGACAGGGGTTCAGCCCCAGCATTTT. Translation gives CASSQDYGTGVQPQHF.

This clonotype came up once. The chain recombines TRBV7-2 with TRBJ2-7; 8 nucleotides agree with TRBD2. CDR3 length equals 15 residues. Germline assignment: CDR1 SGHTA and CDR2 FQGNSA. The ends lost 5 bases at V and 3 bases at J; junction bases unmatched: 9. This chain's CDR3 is CASSESGAGGYEQYF. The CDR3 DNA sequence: TGTGCCAGCAGCGAGTCAGGGGCGGGAGGCTACGAGCAGTACTTC.

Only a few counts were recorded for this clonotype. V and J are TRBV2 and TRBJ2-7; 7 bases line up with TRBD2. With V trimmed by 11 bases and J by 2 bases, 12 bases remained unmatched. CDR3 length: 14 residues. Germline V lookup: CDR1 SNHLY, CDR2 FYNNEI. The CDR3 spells CASAGILTTYEQYF. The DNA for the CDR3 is TGTGCCTCAGCGGGGATACTCACAACCTACGAGCAGTACTTC.

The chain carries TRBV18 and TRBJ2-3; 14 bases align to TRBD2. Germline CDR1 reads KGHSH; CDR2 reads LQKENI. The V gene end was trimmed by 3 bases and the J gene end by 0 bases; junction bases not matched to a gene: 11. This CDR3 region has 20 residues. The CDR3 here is CASSPRLAGGPSVSTDTQYF. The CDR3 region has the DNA TGTGCCAGCTCACCTCGACTAGCGGGAGGGCCGAGTGTAAGCACAGATACGCAGTATTTT.

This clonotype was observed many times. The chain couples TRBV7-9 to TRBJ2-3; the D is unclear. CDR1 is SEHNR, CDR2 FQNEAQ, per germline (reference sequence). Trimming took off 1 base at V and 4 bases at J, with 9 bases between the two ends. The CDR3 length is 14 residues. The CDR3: CASSLGTAADTQYF. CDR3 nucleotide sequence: TGTGCCAGCAGCTTAGGTACCGCGGCAGATACGCAGTATTTT.

CDR3 DNA: TGTGCCTGGAGTGTACAAGTCTATTCCACTGAAGCTTTCTTT. Encoded protein: CAWSVQVYSTEAFF. The gene calls are TRBV30 and TRBJ1-1, with unresolved D. The germline gives CDR1 GTSNPN, CDR2 SVGIG (reference sequence). The CDR3 contains 14 residues. Trimming took off 0 bases at V and 4 bases at J, with 12 bases between the two ends.

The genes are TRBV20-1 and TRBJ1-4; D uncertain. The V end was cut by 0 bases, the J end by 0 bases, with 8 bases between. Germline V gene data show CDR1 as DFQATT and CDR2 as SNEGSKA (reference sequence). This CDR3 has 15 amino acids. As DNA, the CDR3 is TGCAGTGCTAGAGATCATGAGGCAACTAATGAAAAACTGTTTTTT. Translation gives CSARDHEATNEKLFF.

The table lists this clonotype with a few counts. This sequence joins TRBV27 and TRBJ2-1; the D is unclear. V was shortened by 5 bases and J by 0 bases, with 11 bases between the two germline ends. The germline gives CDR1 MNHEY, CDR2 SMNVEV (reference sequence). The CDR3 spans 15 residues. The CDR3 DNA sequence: TGTGCCAGCAGTCTGAGTAGCATCTCCTACAATGAGCAGTTCTTC. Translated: CASSLSSISYNEQFF.

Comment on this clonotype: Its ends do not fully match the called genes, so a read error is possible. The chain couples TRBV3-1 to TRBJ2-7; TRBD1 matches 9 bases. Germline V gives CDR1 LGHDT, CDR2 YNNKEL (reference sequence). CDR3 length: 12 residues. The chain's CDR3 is CASSLVRDRVSF. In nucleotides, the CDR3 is TGTGCCAGCAGTCTAGTTCGGGACAGGGTCTCCTTC.